The 26 T cell receptor beta chains reported below all come from one sample, sequenced in a study of T cell responses to AZD1222 COVID-19 vaccine. Method: immunoSEQ multiplex PCR; TCRdb's copy keeps in-frame clones and lacks some. The sample has more than 95,000 clones, about 90% seen once; the top ten hold more than 6.5%. The sequencing used peripheral blood, collected on day 0 of AZD1222 vaccination. Source of these receptors: an adult in good health.

The sample holds a few counts of this clone. The CDR3 loop is CASSDSVAGTGDTGELFF. CDR3 nucleotide sequence: TGTGCCAGCAGTGACTCTGTAGCCGGGACAGGGGACACCGGGGAGCTGTTTTTT. V gene TRBV25-1 combines with J gene TRBJ2-2; 10 bases agree with TRBD1. V lost 3 bases, J lost 3 bases, and 10 bases stayed unmatched. The CDR3 consists of 18 residues. The germline CDR1 and CDR2 sequences are MGHDK and SYGVNS.

The chain uses TRBV3-1 (or the pseudogene TRBV3-2) and TRBJ2-4, with TRBD2 identical over 14 bases. After removal of 5 bases from V and 9 bases from J, the junction contained 6 bases not matched to a gene. Germline V gene sequence: CDR1 LGHDT, CDR2 YNNKEL (reference sequence). This CDR3 region has 15 residues. The CDR3 here is CASSRLAGGGGIQYF. In DNA, the CDR3 is TGTGCCAGCAGCAGACTAGCGGGAGGGGGAGGCATTCAGTACTTC.

The V gene is TRBV27, the J gene TRBJ2-3, with D possibly matching TRBD2 (6 bases). In germline, CDR1 is MNHEY, CDR2 SMNVEV (reference sequence). This CDR3 spans 18 amino acids. V dropped 0 bases and J dropped 0 bases, with 16 bases sitting between them. The CDR3 loop reads CASSLSIRGETSTDTQYF. In nucleotides, the CDR3 is TGTGCCAGCAGTTTATCAATCCGCGGGGAGACTAGCACAGATACGCAGTATTTT.

J is TRBJ2-7 and V is TRBV4-3, with 7 bases identical to TRBD1. Germline V gene sequence: CDR1 LGHNA, CDR2 YSLEER. This CDR3 contains 15 residues. The V segment lost 5 bases and the J segment 5 bases; nucleotides outside the gene matches: 12. CDR3 sequence reads: CASSFSKDRTHEQYF. Written as DNA, the CDR3 is TGCGCCAGCAGCTTTTCTAAGGACAGGACTCACGAGCAGTACTTC.

This chain joins TRBV9 and TRBJ2-2; the D call may be TRBD1 or TRBD2 (5 bases each). Trimming cost V 3 bases and J 6 bases, with 18 bases left between them. CDR1 SGDLS and CDR2 YYNGEE come from the germline V gene. CDR3 length: 16 amino acids. The DNA for the CDR3 is TGTGCCAGCAGCGCCCGGGACGGATTCCTCCCCGGGGAGCTGTTTTTT. Translation gives CASSARDGFLPGELFF.

This clone was counted a few times. The genes are TRBV9 and TRBJ2-1; D is unclear. Trimming stripped 0 bases from V and 8 bases from J, with 9 bases between. This CDR3 has 13 residues. Germline V gene data show CDR1 as SGDLS and CDR2 as YYNGEE. The CDR3, as DNA: TGTGCCAGCAGCGTAGTCAGAGCCGATGAGCAGTTCTTC. It specifies CASSVVRADEQFF.

The rearrangement links TRBV5-6 to TRBJ1-2; 7 bases match TRBD1. V trimming: 4 bases; J trimming: 2 bases; junction bases outside the gene matches: 5. Looked up from germline, CDR1 is SGHDT and CDR2 is YYEEEE. The CDR3 runs to 14 residues. The CDR3, as DNA: TGTGCCAGCAGCCATTACAGGGGAAACTATGGCTACACCTTC. Its protein product is CASSHYRGNYGYTF. Variable domain in full (rest from reference TRBV5-6 and TRBJ1-2): DAGVTQSPTHLIKTRGQQVTLRCSPKSGHDTVSWYQQALGQGPQFIFQYYEEEERQRGNFPDRFSGHQFPNYSSELNVNALLLGDSALYLCASSHYRGNYGYTFGSGTRLTVV.

The chain combines TRBV7-2 with TRBJ1-4; no clear D gene. CDR1 SGHTA and CDR2 FQGNSA come from the germline V gene. This CDR3 has 14 residues. Trimming pared 1 base from V and 2 bases from J, leaving 5 bases between. The CDR3 nucleotides read TGTGCCAGCAGCTTAGGACTGACTAATGAAAAACTGTTTTTT. Translating it yields CASSLGLTNEKLFF. The entire variable domain, with the rest obtained from reference TRBV7-2 and TRBJ1-4, is as follows: GAGVSQSPSNKVTEKGKDVELRCDPISGHTALYWYRQSLGQGLEFLIYFQGNSAPDKSGLPSDRFSAERTGGSVSTLTIQRTQQEDSAVYLCASSLGLTNEKLFFGSGTQLSVL.

The chain couples TRBV3-1 (or the pseudogene TRBV3-2) to TRBJ2-7; D may match TRBD1 or TRBD2 (5 bases each). The CDR3 spans 14 residues. Germline assignment: CDR1 LGHDT and CDR2 YNNKEL (reference sequence). V lost 4 bases, J lost 4 bases, and 14 bases lay in between. Here the CDR3 reads CASSPGAWSYEQYF. The CDR3 DNA is TGTGCCAGCAGCCCCGGGGCCTGGTCGTACGAGCAGTACTTC.

V and J are TRBV28 and TRBJ2-1; tentative D call: TRBD1 (5 bases). Germline loops: CDR1 MDHEN, CDR2 SYDVKM. The CDR3 is 15 amino acids. V was trimmed by 6 bases and J by 6 bases, leaving 18 bases between them. CDR3 in DNA: TGTGCCAGCAGCCGAGGAGACAGTGGAGTCAATGAGCAGTTCTTC. Translated: CASSRGDSGVNEQFF.

The rearrangement uses TRBV20-1 and TRBJ1-2; 7 nucleotides align to TRBD1. V lost 6 bases, J lost 5 bases, and 3 bases stayed unmatched. CDR3 length: 11 residues. The germline V gene encodes CDR1 DFQATT and CDR2 SNEGSKA (reference sequence). The CDR3 region has the DNA TGCAGTGCCCTGACAGGGTATGGCTACACCTTC. Translation gives CSALTGYGYTF.

The chain is built from TRBV18 and TRBJ1-2; a weak D match, TRBD1 (5 bases). In germline, CDR1 is KGHSH, CDR2 LQKENI. Trimming left V 3 bases short and J 7 bases short, with 18 bases between. This CDR3 is 15 amino acids long. CDR3 protein: CASSPNFRTGVGYTF. The CDR3 bases are TGTGCCAGCTCACCGAACTTTCGGACGGGGGTTGGCTACACCTTC.

CDR3 sequence: CASNKDRDGGYTF. The CDR3 DNA sequence: TGTGCCAGCAATAAAGACAGGGATGGTGGCTACACCTTC. The V gene is TRBV2, the J gene TRBJ1-2, with 7 bases lining up with TRBD1. The CDR3 is 13 residues long. Per the germline V gene, CDR1 is SNHLY and CDR2 is FYNNEI. The V segment lost 7 bases and the J segment 7 bases; nucleotides outside the gene matches: 9.

J is TRBJ1-1 and V is TRBV5-1, with a weak D call TRBD1 (6 bases). Germline values: CDR1 SGHRS, CDR2 YFSETQ. Trimming took off 5 bases at V and 8 bases at J, with 16 bases between the two ends. The CDR3 sequence is 13 residues long. The DNA for the CDR3 is TGCGCCAGCAGATCGACAGGACTACGAGAAGCTTTCTTT. This sequence encodes CASRSTGLREAFF.

This rearrangement joins TRBV27 to TRBJ1-2; 8 bases match TRBD1. V trimming: 6 bases; J trimming: 7 bases; junction bases outside the gene matches: 4. CDR3 length equals 12 residues. Germline CDR1 and CDR2: MNHEY and SMNVEV (reference sequence). The CDR3 sequence is CASSQGAGGYTF. For the CDR3, the DNA is TGTGCCAGCAGCCAGGGGGCGGGTGGCTACACCTTC.

The CDR3 loop reads CASSSGQSYNEQFF. As DNA, the CDR3 is TGTGCCAGCAGCTCAGGACAGTCCTACAATGAGCAGTTCTTC. This sequence joins TRBV7-3 and TRBJ2-1, with TRBD1 as a possible D gene (6 bases). Deletions cut 4 bases from V and 1 base from J, with 8 bases between. Germline CDR1 reads SGHTA; CDR2 reads FQGTGA. The CDR3 spans 14 residues.

This clone came up once. The rearrangement uses TRBV15 and TRBJ1-2; no firm D call. Germline V gene lookup returns CDR1 LNHNV and CDR2 YYDKDF (reference sequence). Trimming stripped 0 bases from V and 4 bases from J, with 9 bases between. This CDR3 is built from 14 residues. The CDR3 bases are TGTGCCACCAGCAGAGAGAAAGGGCTCTATGGCTACACCTTC. This sequence encodes CATSREKGLYGYTF. The whole variable domain, remainder taken from reference TRBV15 and TRBJ1-2, is DAMVIQNPRYQVTQFGKPVTLSCSQTLNHNVMYWYQQKSSQAPKLLFHYYDKDFNNEADTPDNFQSRRPNTSFCFLDIRSPGLGDTAMYLCATSREKGLYGYTFGSGTRLTVV.

This clone was observed once. The chain joins TRBV19 to TRBJ2-5; D gene ambiguous. Germline CDR1 reads LNHDA; CDR2 reads SQIVND (reference sequence). The CDR3 has 13 residues. Deletions cut 4 bases from V and 5 bases from J, with 11 bases between. The DNA for the CDR3 is TGTGCCAGTAGTACCGCCCGTGGGGAGACCCAGTACTTC. Encoded protein: CASSTARGETQYF.

In its sample, this clone was seen once. The chain recombines TRBV7-2 with TRBJ1-2; tentatively, D is TRBD1 (6 bases). Germline V CDR1 and CDR2: SGHTA, FQGNSA. CDR3 length equals 13 residues. V was shortened by 6 bases and J by 4 bases, with 12 bases between the two germline ends. CDR3 loop: CASRTGSGYGYTF. CDR3 in DNA: TGTGCCAGCAGGACAGGTAGTGGCTATGGCTACACCTTC.

The chain links TRBV5-1 to TRBJ2-7; no definite D call. V gave up 4 bases and J gave up 2 bases, with 16 bases separating them. CDR3 length: 15 amino acids. CDR1 is SGHRS, CDR2 YFSETQ, per germline. The CDR3 nucleotides read TGCGCCAGCAGCCGATCCCAACCCCTGACCTACGAGCAGTACTTC. Amino acids: CASSRSQPLTYEQYF.

The chain combines TRBV27 with TRBJ1-1, with TRBD1 as a possible D gene (6 bases). This CDR3 is 15 amino acids long. Germline CDR1 and CDR2: MNHEY and SMNVEV (reference sequence). The V and J ends lost 5 bases and 1 base respectively, with 14 bases between them. The CDR3 loop is CASSPIRQANTEAFF. CDR3 DNA sequence: TGTGCCAGCAGTCCGATCAGACAGGCGAACACTGAAGCTTTCTTT.

The rearrangement links TRBV3-1 (or the pseudogene TRBV3-2) to TRBJ1-2; TRBD1 aligns across 7 bases. The CDR3 extends over 17 amino acids. With 6 bases clipped from V and 8 bases from J, the junction kept 21 bases outside the gene matches. Germline lookup yields CDR1 LGHDT and CDR2 YNNKEL (reference sequence). CDR3 nucleotide sequence: TGTGCCAGCAGACAACGGGGGGCCGACAGGGCCCATGAGGGCTACACCTTC. Protein sequence: CASRQRGADRAHEGYTF.

V usage is TRBV9 and J usage is TRBJ2-7; 11 bases fit TRBD2. This CDR3 is built from 14 residues. V was clipped by 1 base and J by 5 bases; unmatched bases: 2. CDR1 is SGDLS and CDR2 is YYNGEE in the germline V gene. CDR3 in amino acids: CASSVTSGRDEQYF. Written as DNA, the CDR3 is TGTGCCAGCAGCGTAACTAGCGGGAGAGACGAGCAGTACTTC.

The chain uses TRBV5-8 and TRBJ2-3; the D call may be TRBD1 or TRBD2 (5 bases each). CDR1 SGHTS and CDR2 YDEGEE come from the germline V gene. Trimming stripped 1 base from V and 8 bases from J, with 20 bases between. The CDR3 loop spans 16 amino acids. The CDR3 nucleotides read TGTGCCAGCAGCTTGCTCGGGGCCGGATCCTTGGGTACGCAGTATTTT. Amino acid sequence: CASSLLGAGSLGTQYF.

The rearrangement links TRBV19 to TRBJ2-1; 10 bases match TRBD2. V dropped 5 bases and J dropped 7; count of bases not matched to a gene: 14. Germline V gene sequence: CDR1 LNHDA, CDR2 SQIVND (reference sequence). CDR3 length equals 17 residues. The CDR3 coding sequence is TGTGCCAGTAGTGCCCCCAGGCTAGCGGGAGCGCGGAATGAGCAGTTCTTC. Translation gives CASSAPRLAGARNEQFF.

The chain recombines TRBV27 with TRBJ1-2, with 9 bases lining up with TRBD1. The germline V gene encodes CDR1 MNHEY and CDR2 SMNVEV (reference sequence). The CDR3 loop spans 15 amino acids. Trimming cost V 7 bases and J 0 bases; bases outside gene matches: 6. This CDR3 reads CASKPGTGPNYGYTF. CDR3 bases: TGTGCCAGCAAACCCGGGACAGGGCCTAACTATGGCTACACCTTC.